This TCR beta chain was sequenced during a study of monozygotic twins with inflammatory bowel disease. Germline values: CDR1 MNHEY, CDR2 SMNVEV (reference sequence). This CDR3 is 17 amino acids long. As concerns this clonotype: What it binds is not known.

General study results and limits: No difference was seen in repertoire similarity between concordant and discordant twins, possibly from limited power. The sharing of clonotypes with others was lower in IBD patients than in healthy twins, especially with disease activity. TCRbeta diversity (inverse Simpson) was lower in IBD patients than in healthy co-twins.

Starting material for each TCR library was 3,500 to 4,000 ng of total RNA. After re-calling the 5' RACE reads, TCRdb lists one entry per CDR3 protein, DNA absent. This sample's clone table lists about 140,000 distinct CDR3 sequences. The clonotype was recovered from a human donor with ulcerative colitis or Crohn's disease, or a healthy co-twin of an affected twin (not recorded which). The sequencing sample was made of blood. The chain couples TRBV27 to TRBJ2-2; TCRdb calls TRBD1, which cannot be checked without DNA. The CDR3 is CASSREWGQGWPGELFF.